The text below deals with one T cell receptor beta chain. Its antigen is not identified. The assay was immunoSEQ multiplex PCR, and TCRdb's table has in-frame clones only and misses some. The sample has about 90,000 clones, roughly 88% seen once. Time point meaning: blood 4 weeks post-SBRT, at nephrectomy. The treatment denotes: 15 Gy SBRT to primary tumor, nephrectomy 4 weeks later. After SBRT, blood was collected at 2 and 4 weeks, plus baseline. Per the germline V gene, CDR1 is MNHEY and CDR2 is SVGAGI. CDR3 length equals 15 residues. V lost 5 bases to trimming and J lost 0 bases, with 12 bases between them. The data derive from a study of radiation and T cells in renal cell carcinoma. General study results and limits: From baseline, blood top tumor clonotypes peaked at 2 weeks post-radiation.

The V and J genes are TRBV6-5 and TRBJ2-3, with D perhaps TRBD2 (6 bases). Sequences were derived from blood, sampled from a patient whose treatment included radiotherapy and nephrectomy. The source is a man in his sixties with renal cell carcinoma. For the CDR3, the DNA is TGTGCCAGCAGTCTGAGGGAGGTGAGCACAGATACGCAGTATTTT. The encoded protein is CASSLREVSTDTQYF.